This T cell receptor (beta chain) was recorded in a study of early T cells in non-severe SARS-CoV-2 infection. The V end lost 3 bases, the J end lost 6 bases, and 7 bases lay between the germline ends. Germline loops: CDR1 MDHEN, CDR2 SYDVKM. CDR3 length equals 12 residues. This clonotype is labeled as medium-sized (0.01 to 0.1%). Unique molecular identifiers were added to individual cDNA molecules. TCRdb used MiXCR to reprocess the 5' RACE reads, holding one entry per CDR3 protein. This sample has about 49,000 distinct CDR3 sequences, with about 4.2% found just once. This sequence joins TRBV28 and TRBJ2-3, with D uncertain. This TCR derives from an adult who was a healthcare worker with PCR-confirmed SARS-CoV-2 infection or an uninfected control (not recorded which). What was sequenced was whole blood. The CDR3 sequence: CASSLNTDTQYF. The CDR3 DNA follows: TGTGCCAGCAGTTTGAATACTGATACGCAGTATTTT.